The 19 T cell receptor beta chains in this list originate from one sample, sequenced in a study of T cells in Graves' hyperthyroidism and ophthalmopathy. Amplification targeted TCR beta CDR3 regions from RNA transcripts. The HTBI primer set drove a first-round RT-PCR of the TCR CDR3. One entry per CDR3 protein, called by TCRdb with MiXCR from the multiplex PCR reads. The profile covers hundreds of thousands of distinct CDR3 sequences, with around 38% appearing a single time and 8.9% taken by the ten largest. The sequenced material came from blood. The receptors here all came from a man aged 18 to 30 with Graves' hyperthyroidism.

Details on this clonotype: One end of the junction is discordant with germline, which a read error may explain. V gene TRBV7-9 combines with J gene TRBJ1-4; D gene unclear. Germline-derived CDR1 and CDR2 are SEHNR and FQNEAQ (reference sequence). The CDR3 length is 13 residues. The CDR3 spells CAGSRSGKLKLFF. The CDR3 bases are TGTGCCGGCAGCCGTTCGGGGAAACTAAAACTGTTTTTT.

This clonotype occurred many times. The V call is TRBV19, the J call TRBJ1-1, with D perhaps matching TRBD1 (5 bases). CDR1 is LNHDA and CDR2 is SQIVND in the germline V gene (reference sequence). The CDR3 runs to 14 residues. V was cut by 7 bases and J by 3 bases, with 15 bases left in between. The CDR3 bases are TGTGCCAGTAATAGGGACCCTCAGGACACTGAAGCTTTCTTT. Its protein product is CASNRDPQDTEAFF.

This clonotype was counted ten times or more. The V gene is TRBV20-1, the J gene TRBJ2-5, with D maybe TRBD2 (6 bases). Trimming cost V 6 bases and J 7 bases, with 21 bases left between them. CDR1 and CDR2 (germline): DFQATT, SNEGSKA (reference sequence). This CDR3 spans 14 amino acids. The CDR3 loop reads CSAAPGLDKGTQYF. DNA for the CDR3: TGCAGTGCCGCTCCGGGACTGGATAAGGGGACCCAGTACTTC.

J is TRBJ1-5 and V is TRBV29-1; 9 bases fit TRBD1. The CDR3 is 14 amino acids. V lost 4 bases to trimming and J lost 1 base; unmatched junction nucleotides: 2. Per the germline V gene, CDR1 is SQVTM and CDR2 is ANQGSEA. CDR3 in DNA: TGCAGCGTTGCCGGACAGGGGAGCAATCAGCCCCAGCATTTT. Translation: CSVAGQGSNQPQHF. The full variable domain, in which reference TRBV29-1 and TRBJ1-5 provide the parts outside the CDR3, is SAVISQKPSRDICQRGTSLTIQCQVDSQVTMMFWYRQQPGQSLTLIATANQGSEATYESGFVIDKFPISRPNLTFSTLTVSNMSPEDSSIYLCSVAGQGSNQPQHFGDGTRLSIL.

This clonotype was detected only a few times. The chain couples TRBV20-1 to TRBJ2-5, with D uncertain. This CDR3 has 13 residues. Germline V gene lookup returns CDR1 DFQATT and CDR2 SNEGSKA (reference sequence). V shed 7 bases and J shed 0 bases, with 12 bases lying between them. The CDR3 bases are TGCAGTGTCCCGGACCTGTACCAAGAGACCCAGTACTTC. Its protein is CSVPDLYQETQYF.

This clonotype was detected many times. The J gene is TRBJ2-7, the V gene TRBV7-9, with 9 bases identical to TRBD2. Germline trimming cut 5 bases from V and 2 bases from J; bases unmatched to any gene: 7. Germline CDR1 is SEHNR and CDR2 is FQNEAQ (reference sequence). CDR3 size: 15 residues. The CDR3 DNA follows: TGTGCCAGCAGCCCTAGCGGGGAGCCCACCTACGAGCAGTACTTC. This encodes CASSPSGEPTYEQYF.

The genes are TRBV15 and TRBJ1-4, with D maybe TRBD1 (5 bases). Trimming removed 5 bases from V and 8 bases from J, with 24 bases in between. Germline CDR1 LNHNV, CDR2 YYDKDF (reference sequence). This CDR3 contains 17 residues. CDR3: CATSGGTQAITLEKLFF. The CDR3 coding sequence is TGTGCCACCAGCGGGGGGACCCAGGCTATCACGCTCGAAAAACTGTTTTTT.

The chain combines TRBV7-9 with TRBJ2-7, with 7 bases aligning to TRBD1. This CDR3 is 15 amino acids long. CDR1 and CDR2 from the germline V gene are SEHNR and FQNEAQ (reference sequence). J lost 5 bases, V lost 0 bases, and 7 bases had no gene match. The CDR3: CASSLAQGELDEQYF. The CDR3 bases are TGTGCCAGCAGCTTAGCCCAGGGGGAGTTGGACGAGCAGTACTTC.

This clonotype was found a few times. The J gene is TRBJ1-6, the V gene TRBV7-2; no reliable D call. In germline, CDR1 is SGHTA, CDR2 FQGNSA. The CDR3 consists of 15 residues. V lost 1 base and J 2 bases, leaving 6 bases between the germline ends. CDR3 sequence: CASSLEPTYNSPLHF. CDR3 nucleotides: TGTGCCAGCAGCTTAGAGCCTACCTATAATTCACCCCTCCACTTT. Together with reference TRBV7-2 and TRBJ1-6, the CDR3 gives the full variable domain: GAGVSQSPSNKVTEKGKDVELRCDPISGHTALYWYRQSLGQGLEFLIYFQGNSAPDKSGLPSDRFSAERTGGSVSTLTIQRTQQEDSAVYLCASSLEPTYNSPLHFGNGTRLTVT.

This clonotype was seen more than once but under ten times. The chain uses TRBV5-1 and TRBJ1-6; D perhaps matches TRBD1 (5 bases). CDR1 is SGHRS, CDR2 YFSETQ, per germline. Trimming shortened V by 0 bases and J by 7 bases, and 14 bases separated the two germline ends. CDR3 length: 16 residues. Here the CDR3 reads CASSLAGRTPNSPLHF. DNA for the CDR3: TGCGCCAGCAGCTTGGCGGGACGGACCCCAAATTCACCCCTCCACTTT.

There are a few counts of this clonotype. CDR3 in DNA: TGTGCCAGCAGCCCGCGACAGGGCGGGTTGAACACTGAAGCTTTCTTT. Translated, it gives CASSPRQGGLNTEAFF. The chain employs TRBV9 and TRBJ1-1; 7 positions match TRBD1. Per the germline V gene, CDR1 is SGDLS and CDR2 is YYNGEE. The CDR3 sequence is 16 residues long. The trim removed 4 bases at V and 0 bases at J, leaving 9 bases unmatched.

This clonotype has just a few counts. The genes are TRBV6-5 and TRBJ2-7; 7 nucleotides line up with TRBD1. V shed 6 bases, J shed 6 bases, and the junction held 8 bases outside the gene matches. The V gene's germline CDR1 is MNHEY and CDR2 SVGAGI. CDR3 length: 13 residues. This CDR3 reads CASRRQGRGEQYF. CDR3 bases: TGTGCCAGCAGAAGACAGGGACGGGGCGAGCAGTACTTC.

The chain links TRBV10-1 to TRBJ1-4; weak D call: TRBD1 (6 bases). The V end lost 3 bases, the J end lost 6 bases, and 14 bases lay between the germline ends. CDR1 is WNHNN, CDR2 SYGVQD, per germline (reference sequence). The CDR3 runs to 15 residues. The CDR3 DNA reads as TGCGCCAGCAGTGAAGCCGGGGGGCCCCATGAAAAACTGTTTTTT. Residues: CASSEAGGPHEKLFF.

The V call is TRBV20-1, the J call TRBJ2-5; D could derive from TRBD1 or TRBD2 (5 bases each). This CDR3 contains 16 residues. Germline CDR1 DFQATT, CDR2 SNEGSKA (reference sequence). Trimming left V 1 base short and J 5 bases short, with 20 bases between. The CDR3 loop reads CSARASGTAWRETQYF. Here the CDR3 DNA reads TGCAGTGCTAGAGCCTCCGGGACGGCCTGGAGGGAGACCCAGTACTTC.

The chain is built from TRBV20-1 and TRBJ2-5; 10 bases fit TRBD2. CDR1 DFQATT and CDR2 SNEGSKA come from the germline V gene (reference sequence). Losses at the gene ends were 0 bases for V and 2 bases for J; bases not matched to a gene: 3. The CDR3 runs 15 residues. The CDR3 coding sequence is TGCAGTGCTAGAGATACTAGCGGGACACAAGAGACCCAGTACTTC. Translating it yields CSARDTSGTQETQYF.

The chain employs TRBV12-3 or TRBV12-4 and TRBJ1-1; a weak D match, TRBD1 (6 bases). Between the trimmed V and J ends, which lost 7 bases and 9 bases, there was a span of 18 bases. The CDR3 covers 13 residues. The CDR3 sequence is CASTPGAGVKAFF. In nucleotides, the CDR3 is TGTGCCAGCACCCCTGGGGCAGGGGTAAAAGCTTTCTTT.

The chain recombines TRBV4-2 with TRBJ1-1; 8 positions agree with TRBD1. CDR3 size: 17 residues. Trimming cost V 1 base and J 6 bases; bases outside gene matches: 13. Germline V gene data show CDR1 as LGHNA and CDR2 as YNFKEQ. This CDR3 is CASSQGSRTGFFSEAFF. The CDR3 nucleotides read TGTGCCAGCAGCCAAGGGTCGCGGACAGGGTTTTTTTCTGAAGCTTTCTTT.

The J gene is TRBJ2-7, the V gene TRBV7-9; a possible D gene is TRBD2 (5 bases). Germline lookup yields CDR1 SEHNR and CDR2 FQNEAQ (reference sequence). This CDR3 has 13 residues. Trimming shortened V by 6 bases and J by 5 bases, and 14 bases separated the two germline ends. The CDR3 nucleotides read TGTGCCAGCAGTTCCCGATCGGGAAACGAGCAGTACTTC. Translating it yields CASSSRSGNEQYF.

The chain recombines TRBV5-1 with TRBJ1-2; 8 bases are shared with TRBD1. Germline assignment: CDR1 SGHRS and CDR2 YFSETQ. This CDR3 is 14 amino acids long. The junction had 8 bases not matched to a gene; V was cut back by 2 bases and J by 8 bases. This CDR3 reads CASSLNQGADGYTF. The CDR3 DNA follows: TGCGCCAGCAGCTTAAACCAGGGGGCAGACGGCTACACCTTC.